This T cell receptor (beta chain) was recovered during a study of blood T cell repertoires in COVID-19. The Seattle patients joined while their infection was active and were tracked longitudinally afterward. This clone was picked up a small number of times. The authors' processing: Reference gene primers were amplified, and this amplification served to estimate nucleated cell counts. Only in-frame clones appear in the TCRdb table, and some are missing; sequencing was by immunoSEQ multiplex PCR. The DNA was the basis for D and trimming; V, J and clone size are from that table. The sample holds approximately 500,000 clones, roughly 89% seen once. The receptor comes from a woman aged 45 to 65 with COVID-19, enrolled during active disease. What was sequenced was peripheral blood.

The CDR3: CAAATGQYNYGYTF. The CDR3 DNA reads TGTGCCGCGGCGACGGGACAGTATAACTATGGCTACACCTTC. This chain uses TRBV7-9 with TRBJ1-2; 7 nucleotides line up with TRBD1. J lost 1 base, V lost 11 bases, and 10 bases had no gene match. This CDR3 region has 14 residues. Germline V CDR1 and CDR2: SEHNR, FQNEAQ (reference sequence).